A single sample is the source of the 29 T cell receptor beta chains below, sequenced in a study of post-analysis software for immune sequencing data. Findings and limits, study-wide: In patients, four to six TRBV segments were more frequent than in controls, with TRBV5-6, TRBV5-1 and TRBV20-1 among them.

Built from TCR beta cDNA, the libraries had unique molecular identifiers in them. TCRdb itself ran the PCR reads through MiXCR, one entry per CDR3 protein. Of approximately 730,000 distinct CDR3 sequences in the sample, 25% to 30% were seen once. The antigens of these receptors remain unknown. The specimen sequenced was blood. The receptors originated from a girl aged 5-17 years with multiple sclerosis.

The J gene is TRBJ2-1, the V gene TRBV28; D remains ambiguous. The CDR3 is 12 amino acids. V dropped 6 bases and J dropped 9 bases, with 12 bases sitting between them. Germline CDR1 and CDR2: MDHEN and SYDVKM. The DNA for the CDR3 is TGTGCCAGCAGATTCTCCGACGGTGAGCAGTTCTTC. Its protein product is CASRFSDGEQFF.

The chain employs TRBV11-2 and TRBJ2-7, with a tentative D call TRBD2 (5 bases). Germline V gene data show CDR1 as SGHAT and CDR2 as FQNNGV. Trimming left V 2 bases short and J 6 bases short, with 20 bases between. This CDR3 has 16 residues. The CDR3 here is CASSLFAGRRPLEQYF. The CDR3 DNA sequence: TGTGCCAGCAGCTTATTCGCGGGCCGGAGACCGCTCGAGCAGTACTTC.

The chain is built from TRBV7-2 and TRBJ2-3; no definite D call. With 3 bases removed from V and 3 bases from J, the gap between germline ends came to 10 bases. The germline V gene encodes CDR1 SGHTA and CDR2 FQGNSA. The CDR3 covers 14 residues. The CDR3 DNA follows: TGTGCCAGCAGCTTTGTTCGAACTACAGATACGCAGTATTTT. Its translation is CASSFVRTTDTQYF.

This clonotype was recorded a few times. Here the CDR3 reads CSARVGVTEQYF. CDR3 bases: TGCAGTGCTAGAGTAGGGGTGACCGAGCAGTACTTC. The rearrangement links TRBV20-1 to TRBJ2-4; TRBD1 is a possible D gene (5 bases). The DNA matches TRBJ2-7 better at its end, which makes the J call doubtful. Germline-derived CDR1 and CDR2 are DFQATT and SNEGSKA (reference sequence). This CDR3 comprises 12 residues.

The chain couples TRBV28 to TRBJ2-7, with 11 bases that match TRBD1. From germline, CDR1 is MDHEN and CDR2 SYDVKM. The CDR3 length is 18 residues. With 4 bases clipped from V and 4 bases from J, the junction kept 15 bases outside the gene matches. The CDR3 region has the DNA TGTGCCAGCAGTTCCCAAAATTCGGACAGGGGGCGCAGGTACGAGCAGTACTTC. Its protein is CASSSQNSDRGRRYEQYF.

This rearrangement joins TRBV9 to TRBJ2-5; tentatively, D is TRBD1 or TRBD2 (5 bases each). The DNA end is more similar to TRBJ2-7, so the J call may be wrong. Germline V CDR1 and CDR2: SGDLS, YYNGEE. The CDR3 loop spans 15 amino acids. The CDR3 bases are TGTGCCAGCAGCCCTTCGGGACGGGGCATCTCCGAGCAGTACTTC. Amino acid sequence: CASSPSGRGISEQYF.

This clonotype was counted a few times. V and J are TRBV4-1 and TRBJ2-7; TRBD1 aligns across 10 bases. Germline CDR1 reads MGHRA; CDR2 reads YSYEKL. This CDR3 contains 16 residues. V gave up 3 bases and J gave up 5 bases; unmatched junction bases: 10. CDR3 bases: TGCGCCAGCAGCCAGACAGGGGGCCCAACGGCGGACGAGCAGTACTTC. It yields the protein CASSQTGGPTADEQYF.

The chain uses TRBV5-1 and TRBJ1-2; 10 positions match TRBD1. J was trimmed by 4 bases and V by 3 bases; bases with no gene match: 6. Germline V CDR1 and CDR2: SGHRS, YFSETQ. The CDR3 spans 15 residues. For the CDR3, the DNA is TGCGCCAGCAGCTGGGACAGGGGCCATTCCTATGGCTACACCTTC. Its translation is CASSWDRGHSYGYTF.

V gene TRBV18 combines with J gene TRBJ2-5, with TRBD2 matching 7 bases. The CDR3 has 13 amino acids. CDR1 is KGHSH, CDR2 LQKENI, per germline. The V and J ends lost 8 bases and 11 bases, in that order; junction bases with no gene match: 14. The CDR3 region is CASQPLADNEQYF. The CDR3 nucleotides are TGTGCCAGCCAACCCCTAGCGGACAATGAGCAGTACTTC. The full variable domain, with the rest looked up from reference TRBV18 and TRBJ2-5, is NAGVMQNPRHLVRRRGQEARLRCSPMKGHSHVYWYRQLPEEGLKFMVYLQKENIIDESGMPKERFSAEFPKEGPSILRIQQVVRGDSAAYFCASQPLADNEQYFGPGTRLLVL.

In this sample, this clonotype turned up a few times. The chain combines TRBV5-5 with TRBJ2-1, with 7 bases fitting TRBD2. This CDR3 has 16 residues. V lost 4 bases, J lost 5 bases, and 12 bases stayed unmatched. Looked up from germline, CDR1 is SGHKS and CDR2 is YYEKEE (reference sequence). The DNA of the CDR3 is TGTGCCAGCAGCCCTGGTTGGCTAGCGGTAAACAATGAGCAGTTCTTC. Its translation is CASSPGWLAVNNEQFF.

This clonotype was detected a few times. The CDR3 sequence: CASSQPGQRDYNEQFF. CDR3 bases: TGCGCCAGCAGCCAACCGGGACAGAGGGACTACAATGAGCAGTTCTTC. The chain carries TRBV4-1 and TRBJ2-1; 7 bases align to TRBD1. Germline V gives CDR1 MGHRA, CDR2 YSYEKL. Unmatched junction bases numbered 7, after V lost 2 bases and J lost 3 bases. The CDR3 covers 16 residues.

The chain employs TRBV6-5 and TRBJ1-1; maybe TRBD1 (6 bases). Trimming left V 5 bases short and J 0 bases short, with 13 bases between. Per the germline V gene, CDR1 is MNHEY and CDR2 is SVGAGI. This CDR3 region has 15 residues. The CDR3 loop is CASSRPDRLNTEAFF. CDR3 DNA sequence: TGTGCCAGCAGTCGACCGGACAGATTGAACACTGAAGCTTTCTTT.

The chain combines TRBV7-2 with TRBJ2-7, with D perhaps matching TRBD2 (6 bases). This CDR3 contains 13 residues. The germline V and J ends were trimmed by 5 bases and 2 bases, with 10 bases remaining between them. Germline values: CDR1 SGHTA, CDR2 FQGNSA. CDR3 protein: CASSTWTTYEQYF. The DNA for the CDR3 is TGTGCCAGCAGCACCTGGACTACCTACGAGCAGTACTTC.

This chain links TRBV29-1 with TRBJ1-1, with D tentatively TRBD1 (5 bases). This CDR3 is built from 12 residues. V was pared by 5 bases and J by 5 bases, with 12 bases between. The germline gives CDR1 SQVTM, CDR2 ANQGSEA. The CDR3 bases are TGCAGCGTTTTTCGCGGGGGTACTGAAGCTTTCTTT. This codes for CSVFRGGTEAFF. Filled out from reference TRBV29-1 and TRBJ1-1, the complete variable domain reads SAVISQKPSRDICQRGTSLTIQCQVDSQVTMMFWYRQQPGQSLTLIATANQGSEATYESGFVIDKFPISRPNLTFSTLTVSNMSPEDSSIYLCSVFRGGTEAFFGQGTRLTVV.

In this sample, this clonotype turned up a few times. The chain uses TRBV25-1 and TRBJ1-2, with D possibly matching TRBD1 (5 bases). This CDR3 is 14 amino acids long. Per germline, CDR1 MGHDK and CDR2 SYGVNS. Trimming took 6 bases from V and 5 from J, leaving 16 bases between them. The CDR3 DNA reads TGTGCCAGCAGGGCCGGGGGGACCTCGTATGGCTACACCTTC. As protein: CASRAGGTSYGYTF.

This clonotype was found a few times. The V gene is TRBV6-2 or TRBV6-3, the J gene TRBJ2-5; 10 bases align to TRBD2. J was trimmed by 6 bases and V by 2 bases; bases with no gene match: 6. This CDR3 region has 15 residues. Germline loops: CDR1 MNHEY, CDR2 SVGEGT. The DNA for the CDR3 is TGTGCCAGCAGTTACGGGCAGCGGGAGGGAAAGACCCAGTACTTC. Residues: CASSYGQREGKTQYF.

This clonotype was seen a handful of times. The chain links TRBV7-2 to TRBJ2-1; weak D call: TRBD2 (6 bases). The CDR3 length is 15 residues. Germline V gives CDR1 SGHTA, CDR2 FQGNSA. V was pared by 2 bases and J by 4 bases, with 12 bases between. Here the CDR3 reads CASSLTFGTYNEQFF. The CDR3 bases are TGTGCCAGCAGCTTAACGTTCGGGACTTACAATGAGCAGTTCTTC.

The chain is built from TRBV7-9 and TRBJ1-1, with D perhaps TRBD1 (6 bases). CDR1 SEHNR and CDR2 FQNEAQ come from the germline V gene (reference sequence). With 5 bases removed from V and 7 bases from J, the gap between germline ends came to 11 bases. CDR3 length equals 12 residues. CDR3 coding DNA: TGTGCCAGCAGCGAGGAGGGGGGTGAAGCTTTCTTT. This gives the protein CASSEEGGEAFF.

This clonotype occurred a few times. This chain connects TRBV3-1 to TRBJ2-7; D is tentatively TRBD1 or TRBD2 (5 bases each). From germline, CDR1 is LGHDT and CDR2 YNNKEL (reference sequence). V was pared by 4 bases and J by 2 bases, with 12 bases between. The CDR3 is made up of 14 amino acids. CDR3 in DNA: TGTGCCAGCAGCCGGGGGACGGCTACCTACGAGCAGTACTTC. This translates into CASSRGTATYEQYF.

This clonotype has only a few counts. The gene calls are TRBV20-1 and TRBJ2-5; D may be TRBD1 (5 bases). Germline loops: CDR1 DFQATT, CDR2 SNEGSKA (reference sequence). Trimming cost V 6 bases and J 2 bases, with 13 bases left between them. This CDR3 is 13 amino acids long. The CDR3 spells CSARARIQETQYF. The CDR3 DNA sequence: TGCAGTGCCAGGGCCAGGATACAAGAGACCCAGTACTTC.

This clonotype was recorded once. One end of the junction does not line up with germline, which may come from a read error. The rearrangement uses TRBV14 and TRBJ1-2; D unresolved. This CDR3 has 15 amino acids. The germline CDR1 and CDR2 sequences are SGHDN and FVKESK. The CDR3 protein is CASSQDRAGSYGYTF. The CDR3 DNA sequence: TGTGCCAGCAGTCAAGATCGGGCAGGTAGCTATGGCTACACCTTC.

With regard to this clonotype: Its ends do not fully match the called genes, so a read error is possible. This chain links TRBV15 with TRBJ1-2; tentatively, D is TRBD1 (6 bases). The CDR3 spans 14 residues. In germline, CDR1 is LNHNV, CDR2 YYDKDF (reference sequence). As DNA, the CDR3 is TGCGCCACCAGCAGAGATCAGGGGACCTATGGCTACACCTTC. Translating it yields CATSRDQGTYGYTF. Based on the CDR3 plus reference TRBV15 and TRBJ1-2, the full variable domain is DAMVIQNPRYQVTQFGKPVTLSCSQTLNHNVMYWYQQKSSQAPKLLFHYYDKDFNNEADTPDNFQSRRPNTSFCFLDIRSPGLGDTAMYLCATSRDQGTYGYTFGSGTRLTVV.

To note about this clonotype: This could be a read error, since a much larger clone is one nucleotide away. The chain uses TRBV10-2 and TRBJ2-7, with D perhaps being TRBD1 or TRBD2 (6 bases each). CDR1 and CDR2 (germline): WSHSY, SAAADI. V was trimmed by 10 bases and J by 1 base, leaving 17 bases between them. The CDR3 is made up of 14 amino acids. The CDR3 DNA reads TGCGCCAACTCGCCGAAGGGGGGTTCCTACGAGCAGTACTTC. It specifies CANSPKGGSYEQYF.

The sample holds many counts of this clonotype. This chain connects TRBV5-1 to TRBJ1-5; D is uncertain. V gave up 0 bases and J gave up 2 bases, with 9 bases separating them. The CDR3 runs 15 residues. CDR1 is SGHRS and CDR2 is YFSETQ in the germline V gene. The CDR3 reads CASSLGFGGNQPQHF. The DNA of the CDR3 is TGCGCCAGCAGCTTGGGGTTTGGGGGCAATCAGCCCCAGCATTTT.

CDR3 sequence reads: CASSQDPALSYEQYF. In nucleotides, the CDR3 is TGTGCCAGCAGCCAAGACCCAGCGTTGTCCTACGAGCAGTACTTC. The chain has TRBV3-1 and TRBJ2-7; no definite D call. There are 15 residues in the CDR3. V lost 0 bases, J lost 1 base, and 10 bases lay in between. The germline V gene has CDR1 LGHDT and CDR2 YNNKEL (reference sequence).

The V and J genes are TRBV10-3 and TRBJ2-1; D uncertain. V lost 4 bases and J lost 5, with 15 bases in between. The CDR3 length is 15 residues. The germline V gene has CDR1 ENHRY and CDR2 SYGVKD. The CDR3 DNA reads TGTGCCATCAGTGGTCGGGTCGGGTTAGACAATGAGCAGTTCTTC. Amino acid sequence: CAISGRVGLDNEQFF.

This clonotype was detected a few times. This chain's CDR3 is CSVVSGVEYTF. The CDR3, as DNA: TGCAGCGTTGTGTCAGGGGTAGAGTACACCTTC. The J gene is TRBJ1-2, the V gene TRBV29-1, with D possibly TRBD1 on 6 matching bases. Trimming removed 4 bases at V and 11 bases at J, with 14 bases between. This CDR3 spans 11 amino acids. Germline CDR1 SQVTM, CDR2 ANQGSEA.

In its sample, this clonotype was seen many times. The chain employs TRBV5-1 and TRBJ2-2; D is unresolved. Trimming took 4 bases from V and 3 from J, leaving 10 bases between them. The CDR3 covers 14 residues. Germline CDR1 is SGHRS and CDR2 is YFSETQ. The CDR3 nucleotides read TGCGCCAGCAGCCAAGGTCAGGACACCGGGGAGCTGTTTTTT. Its translation is CASSQGQDTGELFF.

The rearrangement joins TRBV15 to TRBJ2-6; D is perhaps TRBD1 (6 bases). CDR1 LNHNV and CDR2 YYDKDF come from the germline V gene (reference sequence). Trimming stripped 0 bases from V and 2 bases from J, with 8 bases between. This CDR3 is 16 amino acids long. The CDR3 region has the DNA TGTGCCACCAGCAGAGAAAGGGGGACTGGGGCCAACGTCCTGACTTTC. This sequence encodes CATSRERGTGANVLTF.